This passage covers 29 T cell receptor beta chains from one sample sequenced in a study of T cell repertoires in cytomegalovirus infection. TCRdb re-derived calls from the reads in MiXCR, one entry per CDR3 protein. The repertoire consists of 140,000 to 150,000 distinct CDR3 sequences, with approximately 30% occurring once and the leading ten covering 45% to 60%. These receptors are not linked to any known antigen. The input for sequencing was CD8+ T cells from cultured PBMCs, taken from culture after CMV antigen stimulation. The receptors originated from a human donor in good health (CMV status not recorded). Some clones in this sample may be carry-over from other donors' samples.

This clonotype has just a few counts. The chain has TRBV7-9 and TRBJ1-1; tentative D call: TRBD1 (6 bases). CDR3 length: 16 amino acids. V was shortened by 1 base and J by 3 bases, with 15 bases between the two germline ends. Germline CDR1 is SEHNR and CDR2 is FQNEAQ (reference sequence). Here the CDR3 DNA reads TGTGCCAGCAGCTTAGTCGAGTCGAGGGGGTACACTGAAGCTTTCTTT. Amino acids: CASSLVESRGYTEAFF.

In this sample, this clonotype turned up a few times. The rearrangement links TRBV7-9 to TRBJ2-7, with 7 bases that match TRBD1. V shed 5 bases and J 2 bases; nucleotides not matched to a gene: 6. CDR1 and CDR2 (germline): SEHNR, FQNEAQ (reference sequence). The CDR3 is 14 amino acids. The CDR3 DNA sequence: TGTGCCAGCAGCCAGAAGGGACAGCCCTACGAGCAGTACTTC. This gives the protein CASSQKGQPYEQYF.

The chain is built from TRBV2 and TRBJ1-1; D gene unclear. Deletions cut 3 bases from V and 6 bases from J, with 5 bases between. CDR3 length equals 11 residues. Germline values: CDR1 SNHLY, CDR2 FYNNEI. Written as DNA, the CDR3 is TGTGCCAGCAGTGAGTTCCCTGAAGCTTTCTTT. It translates to CASSEFPEAFF.

This clonotype was observed a handful of times. J is TRBJ2-1 and V is TRBV7-3, with D tentatively TRBD1 or TRBD2 (5 bases each). Germline assignment: CDR1 SGHTA and CDR2 FQGTGA. V lost 5 bases, J lost 10 bases, and 12 bases lay in between. The CDR3 sequence is 12 residues long. In nucleotides, the CDR3 is TGTGCCAGCAGCCCGGGGCCTGGCGAGCAGTTCTTC. Translated, it gives CASSPGPGEQFF.

The chain combines TRBV7-6 with TRBJ1-1; possibly TRBD1 for D (5 bases). Trimming stripped 3 bases from V and 0 bases from J, with 11 bases between. The CDR3 is made up of 15 amino acids. Germline V gene data show CDR1 as SGHVS and CDR2 as FNYEAQ. The CDR3 nucleotides read TGTGCCAGCAGCTTGGGGGTAGCTTTGAACACTGAAGCTTTCTTT. Its protein product is CASSLGVALNTEAFF.

This clonotype appeared many times. The V gene is TRBV7-2, the J gene TRBJ2-1, with D possibly called TRBD1 or TRBD2 (5 bases each). CDR1 SGHTA and CDR2 FQGNSA come from the germline V gene. The V end lost 5 bases, the J end lost 5 bases, and 10 bases lay between the germline ends. This CDR3 is 13 amino acids long. As DNA, the CDR3 is TGTGCCAGCAGCCCTGGGACGCACAATGAGCAGTTCTTC. Protein sequence: CASSPGTHNEQFF.

This clonotype was seen only a few times. The rearrangement joins TRBV6-1 to TRBJ2-3; D gene unclear. Trimming took off 1 base at V and 2 bases at J, with 13 bases between the two ends. In germline, CDR1 is MNHNS, CDR2 SASEGT. The CDR3 is 16 residues long. DNA of the CDR3: TGTGCCAGCAGTGAAGAAATAGGTCCCCCCACAGATACGCAGTATTTT. Translation gives CASSEEIGPPTDTQYF.

This chain links TRBV7-2 with TRBJ2-1; TRBD2 might be the D (6 bases). The germline V and J ends were trimmed by 2 bases and 10 bases, with 18 bases remaining between them. Per germline, CDR1 SGHTA and CDR2 FQGNSA. The CDR3 runs 15 residues. CDR3 residues: CASSLSSGPGWEQFF. CDR3 nucleotide sequence: TGTGCCAGCAGCTTAAGCAGCGGGCCGGGGTGGGAGCAGTTCTTC. The full variable domain, rest sourced from reference TRBV7-2 and TRBJ2-1, is GAGVSQSPSNKVTEKGKDVELRCDPISGHTALYWYRQSLGQGLEFLIYFQGNSAPDKSGLPSDRFSAERTGGSVSTLTIQRTQQEDSAVYLCASSLSSGPGWEQFFGPGTRLTVL.

This clonotype was picked up a small number of times. The chain joins TRBV7-6 to TRBJ2-1, with a tentative D call TRBD2 (6 bases). This CDR3 is 16 amino acids long. Germline V gene sequence: CDR1 SGHVS, CDR2 FNYEAQ. V was pared by 5 bases and J by 0 bases, with 14 bases between. CDR3 nucleotides: TGTGCCAGCAGCCCGGGGGTGGCAGGCTCCTACAATGAGCAGTTCTTC. This sequence encodes CASSPGVAGSYNEQFF.

V gene TRBV7-6 combines with J gene TRBJ2-5; no clear D. V was clipped by 2 bases and J by 2 bases, with 6 bases between them. Germline loops: CDR1 SGHVS, CDR2 FNYEAQ. This CDR3 has 13 amino acids. The CDR3 protein is CASSLMLQETQYF. CDR3 DNA: TGTGCCAGCAGCTTAATGTTACAAGAGACCCAGTACTTC.

This clonotype came up a few times. The chain links TRBV20-1 to TRBJ2-1; 8 bases are a match to TRBD2. This CDR3 contains 13 residues. Looked up from germline, CDR1 is DFQATT and CDR2 is SNEGSKA (reference sequence). The V and J ends lost 4 bases and 3 bases, in that order; junction bases with no gene match: 2. The DNA for the CDR3 is TGCAGTGCTACACTAGCGGACTACAATGAGCAGTTCTTC. This encodes CSATLADYNEQFF.

This clonotype was detected only a few times. The J gene is TRBJ2-3, the V gene TRBV2, with D perhaps TRBD1 or TRBD2 (5 bases each). This CDR3 region has 17 residues. Germline CDR1 and CDR2: SNHLY and FYNNEI. The V gene lost 0 bases and the J gene lost 3 bases, with 16 bases spanning the gap. The CDR3 here is CASSEALRGGLTDTQYF. In nucleotides, the CDR3 is TGTGCCAGCAGTGAAGCGCTTCGGGGCGGGCTTACAGATACGCAGTATTTT.

This clonotype was recorded many times. V is TRBV2 and J is TRBJ2-1; D may be TRBD2 (7 bases). V was trimmed by 7 bases and J by 2 bases, leaving 15 bases between them. The CDR3 sequence is 15 residues long. From germline, CDR1 is SNHLY and CDR2 FYNNEI. The CDR3 DNA reads TGTGCCAGCACTTTAGGGGGGGGCCCCTACAATGAGCAGTTCTTC. Translating it yields CASTLGGGPYNEQFF.

This clonotype was seen more than once but under ten times. The chain carries TRBV27 and TRBJ1-1, with 7 bases identical to TRBD1. The CDR3 covers 16 residues. Germline values: CDR1 MNHEY, CDR2 SMNVEV (reference sequence). V trimming: 7 bases; J trimming: 2 bases; junction bases outside the gene matches: 13. CDR3 DNA sequence: TGTGCCAGCAAGGGCACCTCGGGACAGTTCAACACTGAAGCTTTCTTT. This codes for CASKGTSGQFNTEAFF.

The chain recombines TRBV7-6 with TRBJ2-7; TRBD1 matches 7 bases. Germline CDR1 and CDR2: SGHVS and FNYEAQ. The CDR3 contains 14 residues. The V segment lost 4 bases and the J segment 7 bases; nucleotides outside the gene matches: 10. The CDR3 spells CASSSVQGPGEQYF. CDR3 coding DNA: TGTGCCAGCAGCTCCGTACAGGGGCCGGGGGAGCAGTACTTC.

At least ten counts were recorded for this clonotype. V gene TRBV12-3 or TRBV12-4 combines with J gene TRBJ1-1, with 7 bases lining up with TRBD1. The CDR3 covers 13 residues. The trim removed 7 bases at V and 5 bases at J, leaving 7 bases unmatched. The chain's CDR3 is CASTPDRATEAFF. CDR3 DNA sequence: TGTGCCAGCACCCCAGACAGGGCGACTGAAGCTTTCTTT.

This chain joins TRBV7-4 and TRBJ1-2; D may be TRBD1 (6 bases). Trimming pared 1 base from V and 7 bases from J, leaving 19 bases between. There are 16 residues in the CDR3. Germline-derived CDR1 and CDR2 are SGHVT and SQSDAQ. The CDR3 region is CASSLGPDRSEAGYTF. The DNA of the CDR3 is TGTGCCAGCAGCTTAGGGCCCGACAGGTCGGAGGCTGGCTACACCTTC. The full variable domain, with the rest looked up from reference TRBV7-4 and TRBJ1-2, is GAGVSQSPRYKVAKRGRDVALRCDSISGHVTLYWYRQTLGQGSEVLTYSQSDAQRDKSGRPSGRFSAERPERSVSTLKIQRTEQGDSAVYLCASSLGPDRSEAGYTFGSGTRLTVV.

This rearrangement joins TRBV2 to TRBJ2-7; no clear D. The germline V gene encodes CDR1 SNHLY and CDR2 FYNNEI. V lost 3 bases and J 2 bases, leaving 5 bases between the germline ends. This CDR3 contains 12 residues. The CDR3 DNA reads TGTGCCAGCAGTGACAGTACCTACGAGCAGTACTTC. Translation gives CASSDSTYEQYF.

This chain uses TRBV28 with TRBJ2-3; 13 bases fit TRBD2. CDR1 and CDR2 from the germline V gene are MDHEN and SYDVKM. The CDR3 runs 18 residues. V lost 4 bases to trimming and J lost 6 bases; unmatched junction nucleotides: 13. CDR3 protein: CASSYGTSGDLPGDTQYF. The CDR3 DNA sequence: TGTGCCAGCAGTTATGGGACTAGCGGGGATTTGCCGGGTGATACGCAGTATTTT.

The chain joins TRBV24-1 to TRBJ2-1; the match to TRBD1 covers 8 bases. Germline V gene lookup returns CDR1 KGHDR and CDR2 SFDVKD. The CDR3 runs to 19 residues. After removal of 3 bases from V and 0 bases from J, the junction contained 12 bases not matched to a gene. In nucleotides, the CDR3 is TGTGCCACCAGTGATACGGGACAGGTCGAGATGGGCTCCTACAATGAGCAGTTCTTC. Its protein product is CATSDTGQVEMGSYNEQFF.

The chain recombines TRBV7-3 with TRBJ2-1; 10 bases map to TRBD2. J was trimmed by 10 bases and V by 3 bases; bases with no gene match: 9. CDR1 is SGHTA, CDR2 FQGTGA, per germline. The CDR3 totals 15 residues. CDR3 sequence reads: CASSFYASGGGEQFF. CDR3 nucleotides: TGTGCCAGCAGCTTCTACGCTAGCGGGGGCGGGGAGCAGTTCTTC.

This clonotype was detected only a few times. As DNA, the CDR3 is TGTGCCAGCAGTCAGAGGCCTGGGGGAGAAGGGCAGTACTTC. Encoded protein: CASSQRPGGEGQYF. The chain employs TRBV28 and TRBJ2-7; possibly TRBD1 or TRBD2 for D (5 bases each). Germline CDR1 is MDHEN and CDR2 is SYDVKM. V dropped 5 bases and J dropped 9 bases, with 20 bases sitting between them. CDR3 length: 14 residues.

The V call is TRBV4-1, the J call TRBJ2-1; D possibly uses TRBD1 or TRBD2 (6 bases each). Germline assignment: CDR1 MGHRA and CDR2 YSYEKL. The CDR3 runs 14 residues. With 1 base removed from V and 9 bases from J, the gap between germline ends came to 13 bases. CDR3 sequence: CASSQVSGGSEQFF. CDR3 bases: TGCGCCAGCAGCCAAGTCTCCGGGGGCAGTGAGCAGTTCTTC.

The chain joins TRBV10-2 to TRBJ2-7, with unresolved D. Germline CDR1 is WSHSY and CDR2 is SAAADI. The CDR3 totals 11 residues. The V gene lost 10 bases and the J gene lost 1 base, with 8 bases spanning the gap. The CDR3 is CATQVSYEQYF. For the CDR3, the DNA is TGCGCCACCCAGGTGTCCTACGAGCAGTACTTC.

The chain combines TRBV4-1 with TRBJ2-1; D not certain. CDR3 size: 13 residues. In germline, CDR1 is MGHRA, CDR2 YSYEKL. The V gene lost 0 bases and the J gene lost 8 bases, with 8 bases spanning the gap. In nucleotides, the CDR3 is TGCGCCAGCAGCCAAGATCAACGGGATGAGCAGTTCTTC. This translates into CASSQDQRDEQFF.

The J gene is TRBJ1-1, the V gene TRBV7-6; D is ambiguous. Germline V gene lookup returns CDR1 SGHVS and CDR2 FNYEAQ. V lost 1 base, J lost 1 base, and 4 bases lay in between. This CDR3 contains 13 residues. CDR3 residues: CASSLGKNTEAFF. The CDR3 nucleotides read TGTGCCAGCAGCTTAGGGAAGAACACTGAAGCTTTCTTT.

This clonotype was seen only a few times. This rearrangement joins TRBV30 to TRBJ2-7; D is tentatively TRBD1 or TRBD2 (5 bases each). Germline V gives CDR1 GTSNPN, CDR2 SVGIG (reference sequence). V gave up 3 bases and J gave up 2 bases, with 14 bases separating them. The CDR3 spans 14 residues. CDR3 in amino acids: CAWSPGPGTYEQYF. DNA for the CDR3: TGTGCCTGGAGCCCGGGGCCGGGAACCTACGAGCAGTACTTC.

The chain couples TRBV7-4 to TRBJ1-5; the D is unclear. The CDR3 has 13 residues. Trimming cost V 1 base and J 7 bases, with 8 bases left between them. CDR1 is SGHVT and CDR2 is SQSDAQ in the germline V gene. The CDR3 sequence is CASSLEGTQPQHF. CDR3 bases: TGTGCCAGCAGCTTAGAGGGTACCCAGCCCCAGCATTTT.

This rearrangement joins TRBV15 to TRBJ2-2; D remains ambiguous. The V end lost 1 base, the J end lost 3 bases, and 6 bases lay between the germline ends. This CDR3 is built from 14 residues. Looked up from germline, CDR1 is LNHNV and CDR2 is YYDKDF (reference sequence). CDR3 in amino acids: CATSRGGYTGELFF. CDR3 bases: TGTGCCACCAGCAGAGGTGGCTACACCGGGGAGCTGTTTTTT.